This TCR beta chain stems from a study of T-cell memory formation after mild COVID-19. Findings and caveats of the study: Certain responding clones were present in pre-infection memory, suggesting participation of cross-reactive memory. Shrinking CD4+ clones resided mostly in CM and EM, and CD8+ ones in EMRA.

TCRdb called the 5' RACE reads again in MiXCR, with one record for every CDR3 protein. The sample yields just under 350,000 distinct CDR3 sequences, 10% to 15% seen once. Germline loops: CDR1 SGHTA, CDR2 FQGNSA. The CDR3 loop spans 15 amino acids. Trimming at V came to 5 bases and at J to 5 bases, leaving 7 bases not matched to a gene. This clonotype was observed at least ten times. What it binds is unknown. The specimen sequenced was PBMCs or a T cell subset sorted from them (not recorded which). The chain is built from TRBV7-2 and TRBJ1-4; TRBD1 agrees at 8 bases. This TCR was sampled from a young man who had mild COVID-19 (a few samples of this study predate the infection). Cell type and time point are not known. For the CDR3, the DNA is TGTGCCAGCAGCCAGAGGACAGGGAGGAATGAAAAACTGTTTTTT. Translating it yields CASSQRTGRNEKLFF.